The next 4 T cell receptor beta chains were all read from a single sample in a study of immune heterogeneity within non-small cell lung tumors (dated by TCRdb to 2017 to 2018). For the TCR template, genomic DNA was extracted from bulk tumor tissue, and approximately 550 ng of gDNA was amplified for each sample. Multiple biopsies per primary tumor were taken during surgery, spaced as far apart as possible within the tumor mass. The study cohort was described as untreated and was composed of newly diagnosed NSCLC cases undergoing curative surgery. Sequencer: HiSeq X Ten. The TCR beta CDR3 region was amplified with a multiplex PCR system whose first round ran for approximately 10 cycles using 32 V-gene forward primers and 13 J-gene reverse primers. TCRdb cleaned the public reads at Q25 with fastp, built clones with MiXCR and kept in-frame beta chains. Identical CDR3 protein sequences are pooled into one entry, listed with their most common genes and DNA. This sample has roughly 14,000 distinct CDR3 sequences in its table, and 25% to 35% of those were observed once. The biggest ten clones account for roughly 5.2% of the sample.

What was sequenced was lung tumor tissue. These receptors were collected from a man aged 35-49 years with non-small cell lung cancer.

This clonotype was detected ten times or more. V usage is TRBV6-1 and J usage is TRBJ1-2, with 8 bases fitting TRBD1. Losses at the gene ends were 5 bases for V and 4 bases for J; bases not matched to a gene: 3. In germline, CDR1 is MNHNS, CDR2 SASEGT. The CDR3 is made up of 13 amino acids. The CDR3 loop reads CASSKDRVYGYTF. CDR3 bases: TGTGCCAGCAGTAAGGACAGGGTCTATGGCTACACCTTC.

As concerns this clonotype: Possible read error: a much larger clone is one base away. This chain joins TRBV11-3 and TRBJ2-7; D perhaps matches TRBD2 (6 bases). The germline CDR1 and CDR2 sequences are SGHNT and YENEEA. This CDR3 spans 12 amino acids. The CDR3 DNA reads TGTGACAGCGGGCAGGATGGGTACGAGCAGTACTTC. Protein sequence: CDSGQDGYEQYF.

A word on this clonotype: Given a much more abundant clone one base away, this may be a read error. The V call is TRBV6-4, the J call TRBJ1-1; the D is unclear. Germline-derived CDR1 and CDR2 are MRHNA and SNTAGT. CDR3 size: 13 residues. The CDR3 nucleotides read TGTGCCAGCAGTGCCAGACTGAACACTGCAGCTTTCTTT. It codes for CASSARLNTAAFF.

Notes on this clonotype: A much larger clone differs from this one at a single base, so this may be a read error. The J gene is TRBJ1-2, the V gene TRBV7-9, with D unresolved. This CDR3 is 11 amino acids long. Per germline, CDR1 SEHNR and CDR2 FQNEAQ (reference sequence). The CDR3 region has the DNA TGTGCCAGCAGCTTTGGCTATGACTACACCTTC. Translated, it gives CASSFGYDYTF.